A selection of T cell receptor beta chains follows, all from one sample in a study of T cells after yellow fever vaccination. MiXCR, run by TCRdb on the 5' RACE reads, gives a single entry per CDR3 protein. The sample has 150,000 or so distinct CDR3 sequences; about 7% are singletons. Material: CD4+ T cells sorted from PBMCs, obtained more than 4 days after the first yellow fever vaccination. The receptors originated from a man aged 18 to 29 who received the YFV17D yellow fever vaccine. Each CDR3 is given with its conserved first and last residue. Clone size, where shown, is once, few, many, or a class for clones that have expanded.

V gene	J gene	clone size	CDR3 protein
TRBV7-2	TRBJ2-4	-	CASSSGVGNIQYF
TRBV11-2	TRBJ2-5	many	CASSLWSRGETQYF
TRBV3-1	TRBJ1-3	many	CASSQEAAGNTIYF
TRBV5-6	TRBJ2-1	many	CASSWGPHEFF
TRBV3-1	TRBJ2-3	few	CASSQQSTDTQYF
TRBV7-2	TRBJ2-3	many	CASSPLSWGTQYF
TRBV12-3/TRBV12-4	TRBJ2-5	many	CASSFRRGQETQYF
TRBV20-1	TRBJ2-5	few	CSATHQETQYF
TRBV2	TRBJ2-1	many	CASSEQGYSYNEQFF
TRBV7-9	TRBJ1-1	few	CASSLSSAGGMNTEAFF
TRBV19	TRBJ2-7	many	CASSNRPYEQYF
TRBV5-1	TRBJ2-5	-	CASAMTSGFQETQYF
TRBV7-2	TRBJ1-4	many	CASSLPTGDNEKLFF
TRBV7-2	TRBJ2-3	many	CASSLVQGIFTDTQYF
TRBV4-1	TRBJ2-1	-	CASSPGGGAQFF
TRBV2	TRBJ2-3	many	CATDRDTDTQYF
TRBV3-1	TRBJ2-1	-	CASCQGRGRVFASYNEQFF
TRBV19	TRBJ2-2	few	CASSLLPGGTGELFF
TRBV27	TRBJ2-5	many	CASSLFRGLETQYF
TRBV18	TRBJ1-2	many	CASSLAGTAVGYTF
TRBV29-1	TRBJ2-5	many	CSGTVTRHLETQYF
TRBV6-5	TRBJ2-7	few	CASTYSNYEQYF
TRBV12-3/TRBV12-4	TRBJ1-1	many	CASTSEGLNTEAFF
TRBV6-1	TRBJ2-3	many	CASSEEQGGKDTQYF